This T cell receptor (beta chain) was sequenced for a study of T cells in Graves' hyperthyroidism and ophthalmopathy. Diagnostic assessment was based on clinical symptoms, serum thyroxine and TRAb, thyroid ultrasound and orbital computed tomography. PBMCs were sourced from approximately 9.3 ml fresh peripheral blood. Remarks on this clonotype: Its matching antigen is unknown.

Study-level findings and limits: Blood also carried most thyroid clonotypes expanded above 0.001. Separating ophthalmopathy from stable hyperthyroidism was achieved by a 13 V-J model.

The CDR3 spans 19 residues. CDR1 is SEHNR, CDR2 FQNEAQ, per germline (reference sequence). V lost 5 bases, J lost 6 bases, and 17 bases stayed unmatched. Amplification of TCR beta CDR3 regions used RNA as the template. In the first-round RT-PCR of the TCR CDR3, the HTBI primer set was used. TCRdb reprocessed the multiplex PCR reads via MiXCR and lists one record per CDR3 protein. The repertoire holds around 700,000 distinct CDR3 sequences, with just over 35% as singletons. Sequencing used blood. V is TRBV7-9 and J is TRBJ2-7; 15 bases agree with TRBD2. The clonotype was recovered from a woman aged 40 to 55 with Graves' hyperthyroidism. The CDR3 DNA is TGTGCCAGCAGCCGGACCCGGACTAGCGGGAGGGCCCGTCGGGGCGAGCAGTACTTC. It specifies CASSRTRTSGRARRGEQYF.